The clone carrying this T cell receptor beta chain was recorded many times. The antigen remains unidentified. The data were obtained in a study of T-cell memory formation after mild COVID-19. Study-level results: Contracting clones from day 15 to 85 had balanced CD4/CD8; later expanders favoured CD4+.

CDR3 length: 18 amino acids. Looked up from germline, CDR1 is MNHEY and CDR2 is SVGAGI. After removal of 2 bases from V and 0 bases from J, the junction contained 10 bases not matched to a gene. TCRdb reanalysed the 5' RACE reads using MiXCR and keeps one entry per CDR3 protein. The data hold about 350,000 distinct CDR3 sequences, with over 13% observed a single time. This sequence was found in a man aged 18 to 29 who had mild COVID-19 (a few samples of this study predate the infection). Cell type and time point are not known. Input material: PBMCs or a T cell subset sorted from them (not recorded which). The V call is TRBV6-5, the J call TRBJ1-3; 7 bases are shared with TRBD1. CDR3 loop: CASSYHLQGPNSGNTIYF. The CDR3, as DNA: TGTGCCAGCAGTTACCACCTACAGGGGCCGAACTCTGGAAACACCATATATTTT.